The clone carrying this T cell receptor beta chain was seen a single time. Other DNA sequences in the sample encode the same CDR3. The sample belongs to a study of blood T cell repertoires in COVID-19. Study-level information: Spain, Italy and the United States supplied samples that represented acute and convalescent COVID-19.

V gave up 4 bases and J gave up 2 bases, with 4 bases separating them. There are 12 residues in the CDR3. Authors' data handling: Amplification of reference gene primers provided the estimated nucleated cell counts. Assay: immunoSEQ multiplex PCR; the TCRdb copy retains only in-frame clones and omits some. That table gives V, J and clone size, and the DNA gave D and trimming. This sample has about 220,000 clones, with roughly 90% found just once. This TCR came from a young woman who had recovered from COVID-19. The chain couples TRBV12-3 or TRBV12-4 to TRBJ2-3; no firm D call. Sample: PBMCs or T cells enriched from blood (not recorded which). In DNA form, the CDR3 reads TGTGCCAGCAGTTCTTCCACAGATACGCAGTATTTT. Amino acids: CASSSSTDTQYF.